Detailed here is one T cell receptor (beta chain). What it recognizes is unknown. CDR3 size: 16 residues. V was clipped by 0 bases and J by 4 bases, with 13 bases between them. Germline V gene sequence: CDR1 SGHDT, CDR2 YYEEEE. The data originate from a study of cytomegalovirus exposure and HLA in healthy donors. Study information: A prior analysis found 117 million unique TCR beta sequences from around 190 million T cells.

PCR amplification relied on 60 Vbeta primers (plus 13 Jbeta primers). Assay: immunoSEQ multiplex PCR; the TCRdb copy retains only in-frame clones and omits some. Its table lists about 77,000 clones. The study, taken as a whole, reports: Using a false discovery rate of 0.05, a later analysis showed that fewer than 20,000 TCR beta sequences were associated with HLA alleles. From TCR beta sequences, most subjects' HLA-A and HLA-B alleles were reportedly predicted accurately. In a later analysis, donors in an Asian-associated ancestry cluster reportedly had fewer N-insertions in productive TCRs than the cohort mean.

Sample: PBMCs. The chain joins TRBV5-6 to TRBJ1-4; a possible D gene is TRBD1 (6 bases). The sequence was collected from a man in his forties or fifties in good health and CMV-seropositive. The CDR3 spells CASSLADGQSNEKLFF. The CDR3 DNA reads TGTGCCAGCAGCTTGGCTGACGGACAGAGTAATGAAAAACTGTTTTTT.